In this sample, the clone carrying this TCR beta chain turned up a few times. Antigen: not known. In the PCR, 60 Vbeta and 13 Jbeta primers were used. TCRdb's copy holds only in-frame clones and misses some; the assay was immunoSEQ multiplex PCR. This sample has approximately 170,000 clones; more than 65% occur once, and the top ten carry 4.5% to 5%. The sample comes from a study of cytomegalovirus exposure and HLA in healthy donors. The J segment lost 7 bases and the V segment lost 0 bases, leaving 14 bases of the junction unmatched. The CDR3 totals 18 residues. Germline assignment: CDR1 SGHRS and CDR2 YFSETQ. Study-wide results and limits: Investigators reported fewer than 200 TCR beta chains as tied to cytomegalovirus.

The specimen sequenced was PBMCs. This sequence was found in a man in his late teens or twenties in good health and CMV-seropositive. The genes are TRBV5-1 and TRBJ2-1; 9 bases map to TRBD1. Here the CDR3 reads CASSLVSLWDRAINEQFF. CDR3 DNA sequence: TGCGCCAGCAGCTTGGTAAGTTTGTGGGACAGGGCTATTAATGAGCAGTTCTTC.